Each of the 6 T cell receptor beta chains below was sequenced from the same sample in a study of T-cell reconstitution after alpha-beta-depleted transplantation in children. Preparing the TCRbeta library involved the use of unique molecular identifiers. MiXCR, run by TCRdb on the PCR reads, gives a single entry per CDR3 protein. This sample has 450,000 to 600,000 distinct CDR3 sequences, with roughly 18% found just once. Here the sequenced sample was PBMCs from the stem cell graft donor, taken from the stem cell graft. The receptors derive from a human donor who donated a stem cell graft to a child with acute lymphoblastic leukemia.

In its sample, this clonotype was seen a few times. This chain uses TRBV20-1 with TRBJ2-7; D possibly corresponds to TRBD2 (7 bases). There are 15 residues in the CDR3. The V gene's germline CDR1 is DFQATT and CDR2 SNEGSKA (reference sequence). V was pared by 0 bases and J by 3 bases, with 15 bases between. The CDR3 DNA sequence: TGCAGTGCTAGAGATCTGAGGGGGGAGGGCTACGAGCAGTACTTC. Translation gives CSARDLRGEGYEQYF.

This clonotype was seen more than once but under ten times. This sequence joins TRBV5-6 and TRBJ2-1; D unclear. The CDR3 is made up of 15 amino acids. CDR1 and CDR2 from the germline V gene are SGHDT and YYEEEE. The V end was cut by 0 bases, the J end by 0 bases, with 7 bases between. This chain's CDR3 is CASSLGTHSYNEQFF. DNA of the CDR3: TGTGCCAGCAGCTTGGGGACCCACTCCTACAATGAGCAGTTCTTC.

The chain couples TRBV20-1 to TRBJ2-3; perhaps TRBD1 as D (6 bases). Per germline, CDR1 DFQATT and CDR2 SNEGSKA (reference sequence). The CDR3 totals 15 residues. Trimming shortened V by 2 bases and J by 1 base, and 13 bases separated the two germline ends. CDR3 region: CSARRTGWGTDTQYF. DNA for the CDR3: TGCAGTGCTAGAAGAACAGGGTGGGGCACAGATACGCAGTATTTT.

This clonotype was detected only a few times. The CDR3 is CASSRDSPTGELFF. CDR3 sequence (DNA): TGTGCCAGCAGTCGGGACTCGCCCACCGGGGAGCTGTTTTTT. This rearrangement joins TRBV28 to TRBJ2-2; D may be TRBD2 (6 bases). Germline lookup yields CDR1 MDHEN and CDR2 SYDVKM. The CDR3 sequence is 14 residues long. V dropped 5 bases and J dropped 4 bases, with 11 bases sitting between them.

The table lists this clonotype with a few counts. The rearrangement joins TRBV6-1 to TRBJ1-1; perhaps TRBD1 as D (6 bases). The CDR3 spans 15 residues. Germline V gives CDR1 MNHNS, CDR2 SASEGT. V lost 6 bases and J 5 bases, leaving 19 bases between the germline ends. The CDR3 sequence is CASSSTGGAPTEAFF. CDR3 bases: TGTGCCAGCAGCTCCACGGGGGGGGCGCCGACTGAAGCTTTCTTT.

The chain recombines TRBV2 with TRBJ2-3; the D call may be TRBD1 or TRBD2 (5 bases each). Germline-derived CDR1 and CDR2 are SNHLY and FYNNEI. V lost 6 bases, J lost 9 bases, and 19 bases lay in between. The CDR3 sequence is 14 residues long. The CDR3 is CASRLGVMGETQYF. The CDR3 DNA follows: TGTGCCAGCAGATTGGGGGTGATGGGAGAGACGCAGTATTTT.